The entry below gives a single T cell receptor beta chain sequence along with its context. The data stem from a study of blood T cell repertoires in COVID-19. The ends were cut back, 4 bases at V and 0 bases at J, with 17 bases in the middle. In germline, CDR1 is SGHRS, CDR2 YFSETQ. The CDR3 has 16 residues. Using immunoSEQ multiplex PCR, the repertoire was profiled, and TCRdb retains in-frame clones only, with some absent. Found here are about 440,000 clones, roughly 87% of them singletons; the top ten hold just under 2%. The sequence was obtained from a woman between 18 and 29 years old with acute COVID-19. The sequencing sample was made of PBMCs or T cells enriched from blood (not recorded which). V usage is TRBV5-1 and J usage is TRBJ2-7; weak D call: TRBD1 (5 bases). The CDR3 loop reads CASSPDSNRPSYEQYF. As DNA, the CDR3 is TGCGCCAGCAGCCCCGACTCTAACAGGCCCTCCTACGAGCAGTACTTC.